The following is a TCR beta chain sequence with its context. Its antigen is unidentified. This sample was taken from a study of cytomegalovirus exposure and HLA in healthy donors. General observations from the study: Confirmation in vitro established that a few CMV-associated chains were specific for CMV antigens.

Germline assignment: CDR1 MNHEY and CDR2 SVGAGI. The CDR3 contains 14 residues. The germline V and J ends were trimmed by 5 bases and 6 bases, with 14 bases remaining between them. The repertoire was sequenced with immunoSEQ multiplex PCR; TCRdb's copy has only in-frame clones and lacks some. Seen here are 100,000 to 120,000 clones, around 90% observed once, and the top ten hold around 2%. Sequenced: PBMCs. The genes are TRBV6-5 and TRBJ2-1; D is perhaps TRBD2 (5 bases). The receptor comes from a woman in her late teens or twenties in good health and CMV-seronegative. The CDR3 DNA follows: TGTGCCAGCAGTCAACCCGGGATCCCCAATGAGCAGTTCTTC. It codes for CASSQPGIPNEQFF.